Included here is one T cell receptor (beta chain) sequence, with context. The entry originates in a study of blood T cell repertoires in COVID-19. Study summary: Sites in the United States, Italy and Spain provided acute and convalescent COVID-19 samples. Nucleic acid was either cDNA or gDNA, and it came from T cells, B-cell-depleted T cells, or PBMCs.

Authors' analysis steps: Counts of nucleated cells, estimated from reference gene primer amplification, were obtained. Sequencing used immunoSEQ multiplex PCR; TCRdb keeps in-frame clones, though not all of them. Clone size and V and J calls were adopted from that table, with D and trimming inferred from the DNA. This sample has 150,000 or so clones; around 84% occur once, and the top ten carry roughly 1.5%. Trimming removed 6 bases at V and 5 bases at J, with 10 bases between. CDR1 is MNHEY, CDR2 SVGAGI, per germline. The CDR3 contains 13 residues. The gene calls are TRBV6-5 and TRBJ1-4; a possible D gene is TRBD1 (6 bases). Sequencing was done on a sample of peripheral blood. The sequence came from a man older than 75 with acute or convalescent COVID-19. Here the CDR3 reads CASSWGGNEKLFF. In DNA, the CDR3 is TGTGCCAGCAGCTGGGGGGGCAATGAAAAACTGTTTTTT.